Detailed here is one TCR beta chain. What it binds is unknown. This entry comes from a study of T cell responses to AZD1222 COVID-19 vaccine. Overall study results and limits: Donors in the cohort were predominantly white British and more often female, and clonal diversity was possibly underestimated. At baseline, just 5 or 6 AZD1222 recipients tested seropositive. Repertoire sampling occurred only after the peak T cell response. Targets within unmutated variant regions were reportedly found for nearly half of spike-specific TCRs.

CDR1 SGHRS and CDR2 YFSETQ come from the germline V gene. The CDR3 totals 14 residues. Trimming pared 4 bases from V and 0 bases from J, leaving 10 bases between. Method: immunoSEQ multiplex PCR; TCRdb's copy keeps in-frame clones and lacks some. The sample carries 150,000 to 160,000 clones, 86% recorded once. J is TRBJ1-1 and V is TRBV5-1; no clear D. Material: peripheral blood, obtained on day 0 of MenACWY control vaccination. The sequence was collected from an adult in good health. The CDR3 protein is CASSARVMNTEAFF. The CDR3 nucleotides are TGCGCCAGCAGCGCCCGGGTTATGAACACTGAAGCTTTCTTT.